These 28 T cell receptor beta chains came from one sample sequenced in a study of blood T cell repertoires in COVID-19. Data came from immunoSEQ multiplex PCR; TCRdb stores just in-frame clones and leaves some out. The table records under 250,000 clones, 75% to 90% of them present only once. The sequencing sample was made of PBMCs or T cells enriched from blood (not recorded which). The receptor source for this set is a woman between 18 and 30 years old in a cohort exposed to, infected with or recovered from COVID-19 (not recorded which).

This clone was observed a single time. The rearrangement links TRBV5-6 to TRBJ1-5; D might be TRBD1 (6 bases). V shed 2 bases and J shed 3 bases, with 9 bases lying between them. The CDR3 is 14 amino acids. In germline, CDR1 is SGHDT, CDR2 YYEEEE. The chain's CDR3 is CASSFRGDNQPQHF. The CDR3 region has the DNA TGTGCCAGCAGCTTCAGGGGAGACAATCAGCCCCAGCATTTT.

The chain carries TRBV5-1 and TRBJ2-3; TRBD1 agrees at 9 bases. Germline V lookup: CDR1 SGHRS, CDR2 YFSETQ. CDR3 length: 15 residues. Trimming removed 2 bases from V and 3 bases from J; junction bases left unmatched: 4. In DNA, the CDR3 is TGCGCCAGCAGCTTCGGGACAGGGATGACAGATACGCAGTATTTT. It codes for CASSFGTGMTDTQYF.

V is TRBV14 and J is TRBJ1-6, with D hard to call. The CDR3 runs to 15 residues. V shed 3 bases and J shed 8 bases, with 14 bases lying between them. CDR1 is SGHDN, CDR2 FVKESK, per germline. The CDR3 nucleotides read TGTGCCAGCAGCCAGGTCGTCGGAGGCGATTCACCCCTCCACTTT. It yields the protein CASSQVVGGDSPLHF.

The CDR3 sequence: CASSGRGSVNEKLFF. The CDR3 DNA reads as TGCGCCAGCAGCGGCCGGGGAAGTGTAAATGAAAAACTGTTTTTT. V usage is TRBV5-1 and J usage is TRBJ1-4; D is ambiguous. Germline V lookup: CDR1 SGHRS, CDR2 YFSETQ. The V end was cut by 4 bases, the J end by 5 bases, with 15 bases between. This CDR3 has 15 amino acids.

The chain joins TRBV24-1 to TRBJ2-1; a possible D gene is TRBD1 (6 bases). CDR1 and CDR2 from the germline V gene are KGHDR and SFDVKD. The germline V and J ends were trimmed by 3 bases and 6 bases, with 17 bases remaining between them. CDR3 size: 16 residues. The CDR3 spells CATSDTGRILGNEQFF. CDR3 sequence (DNA): TGTGCCACCAGTGATACAGGGCGAATCTTGGGCAATGAGCAGTTCTTC.

The V gene is TRBV21-1, the J gene TRBJ1-4; the D call TRBD1 from the table was never checked on the DNA. TRBV21-1 is a documented pseudogene. The CDR3 covers 16 residues. In DNA, the CDR3 is TGTGCCAGCAGCAGGCAGGGGGCATCTTTAAGGGAAAAACTGTTTTTT. Amino acid sequence: CASSRQGASLREKLFF.

The chain links TRBV6-6 to TRBJ2-1; D perhaps matches TRBD2 (6 bases). V was pared by 6 bases and J by 6 bases, with 15 bases between. Germline-derived CDR1 and CDR2 are MNHNY and SVGAGI (reference sequence). This CDR3 has 14 residues. In DNA form, the CDR3 reads TGTGCCAGCAGCCCGGAGGGATGGGGCAATGAGCAGTTCTTC. Protein: CASSPEGWGNEQFF.

The rearrangement uses TRBV29-1 and TRBJ2-7; 7 bases match TRBD1. Germline-derived CDR1 and CDR2 are SQVTM and ANQGSEA. With V trimmed by 4 bases and J by 0 bases, 3 bases remained unmatched. The CDR3 has 13 amino acids. Written as DNA, the CDR3 is TGCAGCGTTGCGACAGGGAGCTCCTACGAGCAGTACTTC. Residues: CSVATGSSYEQYF.

This clone was seen only once. CDR3: CASSESLRGNEQFF. CDR3 coding DNA: TGTGCCAGCAGTGAATCCTTAAGAGGGAATGAGCAGTTCTTC. The V gene is TRBV25-1, the J gene TRBJ2-1, with D possibly TRBD2 on 5 matching bases. Between the trimmed V and J ends, which lost 1 base and 7 bases, there was a span of 11 bases. This CDR3 spans 14 amino acids. The germline CDR1 and CDR2 sequences are MGHDK and SYGVNS. The full variable domain, its missing parts supplied by reference TRBV25-1 and TRBJ2-1, is EADIYQTPRYLVIGTGKKITLECSQTMGHDKMYWYQQDPGMELHLIHYSYGVNSTEKGDLSSESTVSRIRTEHFPLTLESARPSHTSQYLCASSESLRGNEQFFGPGTRLTVL.

The J gene is TRBJ1-1, the V gene TRBV2, with D hard to call. The germline gives CDR1 SNHLY, CDR2 FYNNEI. The CDR3 runs 17 residues. The V and J ends lost 1 base and 0 bases respectively, with 15 bases between them. For the CDR3, the DNA is TGTGCCAGCAGTGAAGTATCCCTCCGGGTCCTGAACACTGAAGCTTTCTTT. Its translation is CASSEVSLRVLNTEAFF.

The CDR3 loop reads CASSTYATSGRPYEQYF. CDR3 in DNA: TGTGCCAGCAGTACATATGCGACTAGCGGGAGACCCTACGAGCAGTACTTC. V usage is TRBV27 and J usage is TRBJ2-7; 12 nucleotides align to TRBD2. V gave up 5 bases and J gave up 2 bases; unmatched junction bases: 10. The CDR3 covers 17 residues. CDR1 is MNHEY and CDR2 is SMNVEV in the germline V gene (reference sequence).

V gene TRBV27 combines with J gene TRBJ2-7; 8 positions match TRBD2. Germline-derived CDR1 and CDR2 are MNHEY and SMNVEV (reference sequence). The CDR3 totals 15 residues. The V segment lost 6 bases and the J segment 3 bases; nucleotides outside the gene matches: 10. The CDR3 region has the DNA TGTGCCAGCAGCCCATCAGCCGGGACTAGCTACGAGCAGTACTTC. This encodes CASSPSAGTSYEQYF.

CDR3 residues: CASSLTGTGGQETQYF. CDR3 nucleotides: TGTGCCAGCAGCTTAACCGGGACAGGGGGACAAGAGACCCAGTACTTC. The chain links TRBV11-2 to TRBJ2-5; 11 nucleotides align to TRBD1. Per germline, CDR1 SGHAT and CDR2 FQNNGV. The CDR3 is made up of 16 amino acids. J lost 2 bases, V lost 2 bases, and 4 bases had no gene match.

V is TRBV5-1 and J is TRBJ2-7, with no clear D. V was pared by 5 bases and J by 2 bases, with 14 bases between. This CDR3 has 14 amino acids. CDR1 SGHRS and CDR2 YFSETQ come from the germline V gene. Written as DNA, the CDR3 is TGCGCCAGCAGTGTTAACAGTTGGACCTACGAGCAGTACTTC. It yields the protein CASSVNSWTYEQYF. Using reference TRBV5-1 and TRBJ2-7 for the parts outside the CDR3, the full variable domain is KAGVTQTPRYLIKTRGQQVTLSCSPISGHRSVSWYQQTPGQGLQFLFEYFSETQRNKGNFPGRFSGRQFSNSRSEMNVSTLELGDSALYLCASSVNSWTYEQYFGPGTRLTVT.

This chain links TRBV7-8 with TRBJ1-5; no clear D. Germline CDR1 is SGHVS and CDR2 is FQNEAQ. The CDR3 consists of 13 residues. V was pared by 1 base and J by 4 bases, with 5 bases between. For the CDR3, the DNA is TGTGCCAGCAGCTTAGTCCAGAATCAGCCCCAGCATTTT. Protein product: CASSLVQNQPQHF.

This chain joins TRBV10-3 and TRBJ2-1; 11 nucleotides line up with TRBD1. J lost 1 base, V lost 7 bases, and 3 bases had no gene match. Germline CDR1 ENHRY, CDR2 SYGVKD. The CDR3 consists of 15 residues. The CDR3 nucleotides read TGTGCCATCACCGGGACAGGGGGGTCCTACAATGAGCAGTTCTTC. It encodes CAITGTGGSYNEQFF.

The chain has TRBV2 and TRBJ1-2; D gene uncertain. The CDR3 has 12 residues. Germline loops: CDR1 SNHLY, CDR2 FYNNEI. V lost 6 bases and J 6 bases, leaving 11 bases between the germline ends. CDR3 DNA sequence: TGTGCCAGCAGAGGCGACACTCATGGCTACACCTTC. As protein: CASRGDTHGYTF.

The V and J genes are TRBV3-1 (or the pseudogene TRBV3-2) and TRBJ1-4; D is possibly TRBD1 (5 bases). V was pared by 5 bases and J by 13 bases, with 20 bases between. Germline assignment: CDR1 LGHDT and CDR2 YNNKEL (reference sequence). This CDR3 comprises 14 residues. CDR3 coding DNA: TGTGCCAGCAGCTTCCGGGACTTCAAACGCGGACTGTTTTTT. It is translated as CASSFRDFKRGLFF.

This rearrangement joins TRBV5-6 to TRBJ2-7; 10 nucleotides line up with TRBD2. V dropped 4 bases and J dropped 3; count of bases not matched to a gene: 4. Germline values: CDR1 SGHDT, CDR2 YYEEEE. The CDR3 runs 14 residues. The chain's CDR3 is CASSLAGVFYEQYF. For the CDR3, the DNA is TGTGCCAGCAGCCTAGCGGGGGTCTTCTACGAGCAGTACTTC.

The chain uses TRBV29-1 and TRBJ2-1; 8 bases line up with TRBD2. CDR3 length: 18 residues. The ends lost 3 bases at V and 8 bases at J; junction bases unmatched: 21. Germline CDR1 is SQVTM and CDR2 is ANQGSEA. The CDR3 loop is CSVDGVIAGSTHQYEQFF. DNA for the CDR3: TGCAGCGTTGACGGGGTGATAGCGGGGTCCACCCATCAGTATGAGCAGTTCTTC.

V is TRBV7-9 and J is TRBJ2-7; 14 nucleotides align to TRBD2. The CDR3 totals 16 residues. V lost 4 bases and J lost 3; bases outside the gene matches: 5. Germline V gene sequence: CDR1 SEHNR, CDR2 FQNEAQ (reference sequence). DNA of the CDR3: TGTGCCAGCAGCTCTCCTGGGACTAGCGGGAGCTACGAGCAGTACTTC. Translated, it gives CASSSPGTSGSYEQYF.

A few counts support this clone. The chain carries TRBV5-8 and TRBJ1-2; 10 nucleotides line up with TRBD1. The CDR3 loop spans 13 amino acids. Germline values: CDR1 SGHTS, CDR2 YDEGEE. V lost 3 bases, J lost 7 bases, and 3 bases stayed unmatched. The DNA for the CDR3 is TGTGCCAGCAGCTCGACAGGGGGCGTTGGCTACACCTTC. It codes for CASSSTGGVGYTF.

This clone was counted a single time. The CDR3 DNA reads as TGTGCCAGCAGTTACCCCAAAAGTAGCTACGAGCAGTACTTC. Translated: CASSYPKSSYEQYF. The chain combines TRBV6-2 or TRBV6-3 with TRBJ2-7; no reliable D call. The CDR3 is 14 amino acids. V was cut by 2 bases and J by 3 bases, with 11 bases left in between. CDR1 and CDR2 (germline): MNHEY, SVGEGT.

This chain links TRBV21-1 with TRBJ2-7; the table calls TRBD2, which could not be checked here. TRBV21-1 is termed a pseudogene. The CDR3 has 17 amino acids. CDR3 sequence (DNA): TGTGCCAGCAGCAAAGAGGACGCAGCGGGGCGCCGCTACGAGCAGTACTTC. It encodes CASSKEDAAGRRYEQYF.

CDR3 amino acids: CASSLNTIYF. The CDR3, as DNA: TGTGCCAGCTCTCTGAACACCATATATTTT. The genes are TRBV7-9 and TRBJ1-3; D call uncertain. The V end lost 8 bases, the J end lost 7 bases, and 6 bases lay between the germline ends. CDR3 length equals 10 residues. The germline V gene has CDR1 SEHNR and CDR2 FQNEAQ (reference sequence).

The chain carries TRBV4-1 and TRBJ2-3, with TRBD2 identical over 11 bases. The junction had 6 bases not matched to a gene; V was cut back by 3 bases and J by 1 base. Germline loops: CDR1 MGHRA, CDR2 YSYEKL. The CDR3 loop spans 17 amino acids. Here the CDR3 DNA reads TGCGCCAGCAGCCAGGCGGTGGGACTAGCGGGCACAGATACGCAGTATTTT. Residues: CASSQAVGLAGTDTQYF.

This clone was picked up one time. This chain uses TRBV14 with TRBJ1-1; a weak D match, TRBD1 (5 bases). This CDR3 is 14 amino acids long. Between the trimmed V and J ends, which lost 4 bases and 5 bases, there was a span of 14 bases. Per germline, CDR1 SGHDN and CDR2 FVKESK. The CDR3 DNA reads TGTGCCAGCAGCCCCCGTTGGGGGGGGACTGAAGCTTTCTTT. Its translation is CASSPRWGGTEAFF. Full variable domain (rest looked up from reference TRBV14 and TRBJ1-1): EAGVTQFPSHSVIEKGQTVTLRCDPISGHDNLYWYRRVMGKEIKFLLHFVKESKQDESGMPNNRFLAERTGGTYSTLKVQPAELEDSGVYFCASSPRWGGTEAFFGQGTRLTVV.

The V and J genes are TRBV28 and TRBJ2-3; 8 bases fit TRBD2. J gave up 2 bases and V 3 bases, and 4 bases lay outside the gene matches. The CDR3 has 15 amino acids. Germline V lookup: CDR1 MDHEN, CDR2 SYDVKM. The CDR3 sequence: CASSLGSGVTDTQYF. The DNA for the CDR3 is TGTGCCAGCAGTTTGGGTAGCGGGGTCACAGATACGCAGTATTTT.